A single sample is the source of the 10 T cell receptor beta chains below, sequenced in a study of T cell responses to AZD1222 COVID-19 vaccine (dated by TCRdb to the early 2020s). The library was built by means of the immunoSEQ multiplex PCR assay. Sourced from immuneACCESS, this table was stored by TCRdb with only in-frame sequences that have V and J called. A share of the clones is absent; for the studies checked, an unresolved V gene accounts for under half, and the remainder has no known explanation. In this sample the table shows around 130,000 clones, 80% to 95% of which occur a single time. The ten largest clones add up to under 2% of the sample. The sample's time point, from its label and the paper: about 28 days (+/-7) after the second vaccine dose. Sequencing used peripheral blood, obtained 28 days after the second AZD1222 dose. The receptor source for this set is an adult who received the AZD1222 COVID-19 vaccine.

This sequence joins TRBV19 and TRBJ1-3; the D gene is possibly TRBD1 (5 bases). With 5 bases removed from V and 1 base from J, the gap between germline ends came to 15 bases. The CDR3 is 16 residues long. Looked up from germline, CDR1 is LNHDA and CDR2 is SQIVND (reference sequence). CDR3 coding DNA: TGTGCCAGTAGTTTGGGGGGGTCCTTTTCTGGAAACACCATATATTTT. Translated, it gives CASSLGGSFSGNTIYF.

The chain is built from TRBV7-8 and TRBJ2-3; no definite D call. Per the germline V gene, CDR1 is SGHVS and CDR2 is FQNEAQ. Trimming removed 5 bases at V and 5 bases at J, with 14 bases between. There are 14 residues in the CDR3. CDR3 sequence reads: CASSIRPERDTQYF. CDR3 nucleotide sequence: TGTGCCAGCAGCATCAGACCCGAGCGAGATACGCAGTATTTT.

CDR3 in DNA: TGTGCCACGGGAGGAGGGGAGCTGTTTTTT. It translates to CATGGGELFF. The gene calls are TRBV7-9 and TRBJ2-2, with TRBD2 identical over 7 bases. Germline assignment: CDR1 SEHNR and CDR2 FQNEAQ (reference sequence). The CDR3 runs to 10 residues. The junction had 1 base not matched to a gene; V was cut back by 10 bases and J by 8 bases.

CDR3 residues: CASTPTDSNYGYTF. The CDR3 DNA reads TGTGCCAGCACTCCGACAGATTCTAACTATGGCTACACCTTC. V gene TRBV6-5 combines with J gene TRBJ1-2; possibly TRBD1 for D (5 bases). Germline values: CDR1 MNHEY, CDR2 SVGAGI. The CDR3 spans 14 residues. Trimming left V 7 bases short and J 0 bases short, with 12 bases between.

The chain joins TRBV28 to TRBJ1-5; TRBD1 matches 8 bases. CDR1 is MDHEN, CDR2 SYDVKM, per germline. The V and J ends lost 9 bases and 5 bases, in that order; junction bases with no gene match: 3. CDR3 length: 12 amino acids. CDR3 protein: CASQGADQPQHF. As DNA, the CDR3 is TGTGCCAGTCAGGGGGCGGATCAGCCCCAGCATTTT.

J is TRBJ1-2 and V is TRBV19, with 10 bases fitting TRBD1. CDR3 length: 15 amino acids. Per the germline V gene, CDR1 is LNHDA and CDR2 is SQIVND (reference sequence). The V and J ends lost 1 base and 7 bases, in that order; junction bases with no gene match: 6. The CDR3 DNA sequence: TGTGCCAGTAGTATAGTTCCGGGACAGGGGTTTGGCTACACCTTC. Encoded protein: CASSIVPGQGFGYTF. Together with reference TRBV19 and TRBJ1-2, the CDR3 gives the full variable domain: DGGITQSPKYLFRKEGQNVTLSCEQNLNHDAMYWYRQDPGQGLRLIYYSQIVNDFQKGDIAEGYSVSREKKESFPLTVTSAQKNPTAFYLCASSIVPGQGFGYTFGSGTRLTVV.

This chain links TRBV5-6 with TRBJ1-3; D is unclear. With 1 base removed from V and 4 bases from J, the gap between germline ends came to 3 bases. CDR1 and CDR2 from the germline V gene are SGHDT and YYEEEE. There are 12 residues in the CDR3. The CDR3 spells CASSLLGNTIYF. The CDR3 nucleotides read TGTGCCAGCAGCTTGTTAGGAAACACCATATATTTT.

The chain is built from TRBV5-1 and TRBJ1-1; D remains unclear. CDR3 size: 13 residues. Looked up from germline, CDR1 is SGHRS and CDR2 is YFSETQ. The V gene lost 5 bases and the J gene lost 0 bases, with 8 bases spanning the gap. In DNA, the CDR3 is TGCGCCAGCAGGCCGACGGTGAACACTGAAGCTTTCTTT. Translation gives CASRPTVNTEAFF.

The chain has TRBV19 and TRBJ1-6; 10 bases align to TRBD1. Germline trimming cut 3 bases from V and 9 bases from J; bases unmatched to any gene: 2. This CDR3 has 14 amino acids. Per germline, CDR1 LNHDA and CDR2 SQIVND (reference sequence). Here the CDR3 DNA reads TGTGCCAGTAGTATGACAGGGGGCCTTTCACCCCTCCACTTT. This codes for CASSMTGGLSPLHF.

As DNA, the CDR3 is TGTGCCAGCAGCTCCGACAAAGTAGGGTCTAACACTGAAGCTTTCTTT. It encodes CASSSDKVGSNTEAFF. The J gene is TRBJ1-1, the V gene TRBV7-9; D remains ambiguous. This CDR3 is built from 16 residues. CDR1 is SEHNR and CDR2 is FQNEAQ in the germline V gene (reference sequence). Trimming removed 4 bases from V and 2 bases from J, with 17 bases in between.